Reported below is one T cell receptor (beta chain). Its target is unknown. MiXCR was run by TCRdb on the 5' RACE reads, yielding one entry per CDR3 protein. This sample carries roughly 1,500,000 distinct CDR3 sequences, more than 30% of them seen once, and the ten largest clones take approximately 0.25%. The record originates from a study of identical twins. Germline CDR1 is GTSNPN and CDR2 is SVGIG (reference sequence). The CDR3 has 15 residues. The junction had 7 bases not matched to a gene; V was cut back by 4 bases and J by 2 bases. Regarding the study as a whole: The more abundant beta clonotypes in cord blood had fewer insertions, and memory repertoires did not show this. For monozygotic twins, models underestimated out-of-frame TCR alpha sharing.

J is TRBJ2-1 and V is TRBV30, with 8 positions matching TRBD2. Material for sequencing was cord blood. The source of this sequence is a newborn girl in good health. CDR3 amino acids: CAWIRGRGAYNEQFF. The CDR3 coding sequence is TGTGCCTGGATTCGTGGGCGGGGGGCCTACAATGAGCAGTTCTTC.